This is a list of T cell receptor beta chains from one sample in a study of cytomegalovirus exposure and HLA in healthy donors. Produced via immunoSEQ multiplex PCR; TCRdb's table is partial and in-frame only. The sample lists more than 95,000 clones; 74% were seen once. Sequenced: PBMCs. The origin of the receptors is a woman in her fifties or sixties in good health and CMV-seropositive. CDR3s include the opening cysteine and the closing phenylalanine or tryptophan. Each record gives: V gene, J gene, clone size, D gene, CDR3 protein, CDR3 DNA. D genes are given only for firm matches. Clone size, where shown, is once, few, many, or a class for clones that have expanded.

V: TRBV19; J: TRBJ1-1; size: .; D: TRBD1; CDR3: CASSYRTGTEAFF; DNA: TGTGCCAGTAGTTATAGGACAGGCACTGAAGCTTTCTTT
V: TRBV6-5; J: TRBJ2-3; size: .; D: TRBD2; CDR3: CASKASGGFTDTQYF; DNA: TGTGCCAGCAAAGCTAGCGGGGGGTTCACAGATACGCAGTATTTT
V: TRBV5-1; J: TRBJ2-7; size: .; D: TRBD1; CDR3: CASRPGQGSYEQYF; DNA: TGCGCCAGCAGGCCGGGACAGGGGAGTTACGAGCAGTACTTC
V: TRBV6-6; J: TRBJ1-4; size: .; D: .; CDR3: CASSYSQGGEKLFF; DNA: TGTGCCAGCAGTTACTCGCAGGGAGGGGAAAAACTGTTTTTT
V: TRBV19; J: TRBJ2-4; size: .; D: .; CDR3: CASSPRGEIQYF; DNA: TGTGCCAGTAGTCCCCGCGGAGAGATTCAGTACTTC
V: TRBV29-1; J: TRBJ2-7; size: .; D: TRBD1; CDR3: CSARQGAYEQYF; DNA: TGCAGCGCCCGACAGGGGGCCTACGAGCAGTACTTC
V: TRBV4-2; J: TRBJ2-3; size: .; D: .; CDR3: CASSQPGIGTDTQYF; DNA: TGTGCCAGCAGCCAACCAGGGATAGGCACAGATACGCAGTATTTT
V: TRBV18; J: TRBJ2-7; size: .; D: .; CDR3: CASSPPGTTYEQYF; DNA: TGTGCCAGCTCACCACCGGGCACCACCTACGAGCAGTACTTC
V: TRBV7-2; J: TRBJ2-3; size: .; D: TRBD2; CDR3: CASSLGSGGATQYF; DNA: TGTGCCAGCAGCTTAGGTAGCGGGGGGGCAACGCAGTATTTT
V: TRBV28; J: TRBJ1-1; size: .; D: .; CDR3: CASSYPSSDTEAFF; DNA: TGTGCCAGCAGTTACCCTAGTTCGGACACTGAAGCTTTCTTT
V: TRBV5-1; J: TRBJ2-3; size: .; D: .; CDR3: CASSLGQDSYDTQYF; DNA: TGCGCCAGCAGCTTGGGACAGGACAGTTACGATACGCAGTATTTT
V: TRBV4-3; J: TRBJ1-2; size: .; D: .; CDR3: CASSQEVILNYGYTF; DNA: TGCGCCAGCAGCCAAGAAGTGATCCTAAACTATGGCTACACCTTC
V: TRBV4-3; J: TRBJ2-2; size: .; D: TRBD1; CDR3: CASSLGQGSGELFF; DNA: TGCGCCAGCAGCCTGGGACAGGGTTCCGGGGAGCTGTTTTTT
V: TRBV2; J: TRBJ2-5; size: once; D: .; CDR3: CASSVRVETQYF; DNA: TGTGCCAGCAGTGTCAGGGTAGAGACCCAGTACTTC
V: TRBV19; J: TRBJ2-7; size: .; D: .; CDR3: CASSPTGTLTYEQYF; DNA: TGTGCCAGTAGTCCAACCGGGACACTTACCTACGAGCAGTACTTC
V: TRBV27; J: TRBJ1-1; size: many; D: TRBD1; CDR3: CASSHRGPTEAFF; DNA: TGTGCCAGCAGTCACAGGGGGCCCACTGAAGCTTTCTTT
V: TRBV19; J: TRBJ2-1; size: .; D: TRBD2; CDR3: CASCKRGGYNEQFF; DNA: TGTGCCAGTTGTAAGCGGGGGGGCTACAATGAGCAGTTCTTC
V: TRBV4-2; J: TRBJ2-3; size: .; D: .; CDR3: CASSQEPSRRGTSTDTQYF; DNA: TGTGCCAGCAGCCAAGAGCCCTCGCGAAGGGGTACTAGCACAGATACGCAGTATTTT
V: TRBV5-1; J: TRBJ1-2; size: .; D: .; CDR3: CASSLEAGARYGYTF; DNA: TGCGCCAGCAGCTTGGAAGCGGGGGCGAGGTATGGCTACACCTTC
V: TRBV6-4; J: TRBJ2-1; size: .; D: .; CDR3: CASSDRFVVFF; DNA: TGTGCCAGCAGTGACCGGTTTGTAGTGTTCTTC
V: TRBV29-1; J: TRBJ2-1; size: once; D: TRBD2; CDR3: CSVGLAGVNNEQFF; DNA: TGCAGCGTCGGACTAGCGGGAGTAAACAATGAGCAGTTCTTC
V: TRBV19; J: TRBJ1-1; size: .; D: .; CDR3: CASSITAGTEAFF; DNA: TGTGCCAGTAGTATAACGGCCGGGACAGAAGCTTTCTTT
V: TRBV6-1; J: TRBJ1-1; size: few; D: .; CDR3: CASSSGSGRAEAFF; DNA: TGTGCCAGCAGTTCCGGGTCTGGCCGGGCTGAAGCTTTCTTT
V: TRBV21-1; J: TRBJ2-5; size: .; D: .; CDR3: CASSLGGAVLPNSEETQYF; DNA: TGTGCCAGCAGCCTAGGGGGGGCAGTGCTCCCAAATTCGGAAGAGACCCAGTACTTC
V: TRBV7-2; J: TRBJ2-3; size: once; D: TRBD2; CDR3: CASSNLAGGPDTQYF; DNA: TGTGCCAGCAGCAATCTAGCGGGAGGGCCAGATACGCAGTATTTT
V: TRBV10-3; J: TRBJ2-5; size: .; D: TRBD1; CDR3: CASRSTGEETQYF; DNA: TGTGCCAGCAGATCAACAGGGGAGGAGACCCAGTACTTC
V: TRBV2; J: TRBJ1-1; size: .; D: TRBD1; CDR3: CASRRRGLYTEAFF; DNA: TGTGCCAGCAGACGCAGGGGGCTGTACACTGAAGCTTTCTTT
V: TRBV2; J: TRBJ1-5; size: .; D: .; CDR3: CASSTWGGNQPQHF; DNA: TGTGCCAGCAGCACCTGGGGGGGGAATCAGCCCCAGCATTTT
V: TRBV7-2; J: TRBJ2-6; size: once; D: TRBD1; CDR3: CASSRKDRVGANVLTF; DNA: TGTGCCAGCAGCCGGAAAGACAGGGTTGGGGCCAACGTCCTGACTTTC
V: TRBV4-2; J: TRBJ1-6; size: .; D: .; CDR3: CASSLMNSPLHF; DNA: TGTGCCAGCAGCCTCATGAATTCACCCCTCCACTTT
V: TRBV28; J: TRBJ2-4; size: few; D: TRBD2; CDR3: CASSLSTSGLNIQYF; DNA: TGTGCCAGCAGTTTATCCACTAGCGGCCTAAACATTCAGTACTTC
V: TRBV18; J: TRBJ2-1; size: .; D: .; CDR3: CASKMAQQTPNEQFF; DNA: TGTGCCAGCAAAATGGCCCAACAAACCCCCAATGAGCAGTTCTTC
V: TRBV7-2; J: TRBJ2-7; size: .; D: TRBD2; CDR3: CASSLGGGLAGVPYEQYF; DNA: TGTGCCAGCAGCTTAGGAGGAGGCCTAGCGGGGGTTCCCTACGAGCAGTACTTC
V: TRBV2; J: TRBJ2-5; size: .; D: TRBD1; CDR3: CASTDRYQETQYF; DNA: TGTGCCAGCACGGACAGGTACCAAGAGACCCAGTACTTC
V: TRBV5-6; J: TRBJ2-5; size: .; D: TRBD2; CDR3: CASSLEVAGPRDMWETQYF; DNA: TGTGCCAGCAGCTTGGAAGTAGCGGGGCCCCGGGATATGTGGGAGACCCAGTACTTC
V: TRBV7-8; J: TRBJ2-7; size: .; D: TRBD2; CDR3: CASSLVGGGPYEQYF; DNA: TGTGCCAGCAGCTTAGTCGGGGGGGGACCCTACGAGCAGTACTTC
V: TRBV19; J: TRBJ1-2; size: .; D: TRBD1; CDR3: CASSIDGTGPSRGYTF; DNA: TGTGCCAGTAGTATAGACGGGACAGGGCCTTCGAGGGGCTACACCTTC
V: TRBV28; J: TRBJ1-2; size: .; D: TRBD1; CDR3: CASREQGLNYGYTF; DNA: TGTGCCAGCAGGGAACAGGGGCTTAACTATGGCTACACCTTC
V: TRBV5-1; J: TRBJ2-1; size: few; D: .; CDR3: CASRLASYNEQFF; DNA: TGCGCCAGCAGATTGGCATCCTACAATGAGCAGTTCTTC
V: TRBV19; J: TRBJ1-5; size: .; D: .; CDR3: CASSQGNQPQHF; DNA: TGTGCCAGTTCACAGGGCAATCAGCCCCAGCATTTT
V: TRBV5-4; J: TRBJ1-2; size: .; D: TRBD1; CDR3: CASSLGQGLSYGYTF; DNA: TGTGCCAGCAGCCTGGGACAGGGATTGTCCTATGGCTACACCTTC
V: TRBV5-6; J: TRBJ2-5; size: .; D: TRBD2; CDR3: CASSRERGGLETQYF; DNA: TGTGCCAGCAGTCGTGAGCGGGGGGGCCTGGAGACCCAGTACTTC
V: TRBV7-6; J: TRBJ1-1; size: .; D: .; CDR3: CASSLAGLNTEAFF; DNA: TGTGCCAGCAGCTTAGCGGGACTTAACACTGAAGCTTTCTTT
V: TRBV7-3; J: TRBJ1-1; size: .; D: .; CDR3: CASARGGADTEAFF; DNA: TGTGCCAGCGCGAGGGGGGGGGCGGACACTGAAGCTTTCTTT
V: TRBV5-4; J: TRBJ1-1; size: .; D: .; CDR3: CASSLVRDTEAFF; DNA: TGTGCCAGCAGCTTGGTCAGGGACACTGAAGCTTTCTTT